A single T cell receptor (beta chain) is shown here with its context. This sample was taken from a study of T cells in pancreatic ductal adenocarcinoma. The selected patients with pancreatic ductal adenocarcinoma had surgery but no neoadjuvant therapy. Profiled with immunoSEQ multiplex PCR; TCRdb holds only in-frame clones, not every one. The sample yields about 11,000 clones, 86% seen once. Germline V gene sequence: CDR1 MNHNY, CDR2 SVGAGI (reference sequence). V lost 10 bases and J 0 bases, leaving 16 bases between the germline ends. This CDR3 has 14 residues. The clonotype was recovered from a human donor with pancreatic ductal adenocarcinoma. V and J are TRBV6-6 and TRBJ2-7; D gene ambiguous. Specimen: PBMCs. The CDR3 sequence: CATIRASTSYEQYF. In DNA form, the CDR3 reads TGTGCCACTATTCGGGCTTCTACCTCCTACGAGCAGTACTTC.